This is a list of T cell receptor beta chains from one sample in a study of PD-L1 blockade in urothelial cancer. The protocol was immunoSEQ multiplex PCR, while the TCRdb copy is restricted to in-frame clones and leaves out a portion. The sample carries about 50,000 clones, approximately 80% recorded once. The source material was PBMCs, sampled around atezolizumab (anti-PD-L1) treatment. These receptors all come from a man between 65 and 85 years old with urothelial cancer. The CDR3 runs from the conserved cysteine through the conserved F or W. A D gene is named only where the DNA matches it firmly. Part of the rows lack a size; the others show once, few, many or a class for expanded clones.

V: TRBV28; J: TRBJ1-1; size: NA; D: NA; CDR3: CASSLRGAWNTEAFF; DNA: TGTGCCAGCAGTCTACGGGGGGCGTGGAACACTGAAGCTTTCTTT
V: TRBV7-9; J: TRBJ1-2; size: NA; D: NA; CDR3: CASSLQFDYGYTF; DNA: TGTGCCAGCAGCTTGCAGTTCGACTATGGCTACACCTTC
V: TRBV19; J: TRBJ2-7; size: NA; D: TRBD1; CDR3: CASIGTGAYEQYF; DNA: TGTGCCAGTATCGGGACAGGAGCCTACGAGCAGTACTTC
V: TRBV6-1; J: TRBJ2-1; size: NA; D: NA; CDR3: CASSELQAVDEQFF; DNA: TGTGCCAGCAGTGAACTACAGGCTGTCGATGAGCAGTTCTTC
V: TRBV2; J: TRBJ1-2; size: NA; D: TRBD1; CDR3: CASSEGTGSYGYTF; DNA: TGTGCCAGCAGTGAAGGGACAGGCTCCTATGGCTACACCTTC
V: TRBV2; J: TRBJ2-1; size: NA; D: NA; CDR3: CASSETGHNEQFF; DNA: TGTGCCAGCAGTGAAACAGGCCACAATGAGCAGTTCTTC
V: TRBV27; J: TRBJ2-7; size: once; D: TRBD2; CDR3: CASRDLAGFYEQYF; DNA: TGTGCCAGCAGGGATCTAGCGGGGTTCTACGAGCAGTACTTC
V: TRBV4-2; J: TRBJ2-7; size: NA; D: TRBD2; CDR3: CASSSWTSGIYEQYF; DNA: TGTGCCAGCAGCTCGTGGACTAGCGGGATCTACGAGCAGTACTTC
V: TRBV30; J: TRBJ2-6; size: NA; D: NA; CDR3: CACPPGNSGANVLTF; DNA: TGTGCCTGCCCACCAGGGAACTCTGGGGCCAACGTCCTGACTTTC
V: TRBV7-2; J: TRBJ2-7; size: NA; D: TRBD1; CDR3: CASSPQGGDYEQYF; DNA: TGTGCCAGCAGCCCCCAAGGGGGCGACTACGAGCAGTACTTC
V: TRBV30; J: TRBJ2-1; size: NA; D: NA; CDR3: CAWSRGVGGRGSFF; DNA: TGTGCCTGGAGTCGTGGGGTCGGGGGGCGCGGGTCGTTCTTC
V: TRBV11-2; J: TRBJ1-2; size: NA; D: TRBD1; CDR3: CASSLDRTGISGYTF; DNA: TGTGCCAGCAGCTTAGACCGGACAGGTATAAGCGGCTACACCTTC
V: TRBV7-6; J: TRBJ1-4; size: NA; D: NA; CDR3: CASSPALGNEKLFF; DNA: TGTGCCAGCAGCCCTGCCCTCGGTAATGAAAAACTGTTTTTT
V: TRBV6-5; J: TRBJ2-7; size: NA; D: NA; CDR3: CASSYGRLGYEQYF; DNA: TGTGCCAGCAGTTACGGGCGACTAGGTTACGAGCAGTACTTC
V: TRBV29-1; J: TRBJ2-5; size: once; D: NA; CDR3: CSVAAQEERETQYF; DNA: TGCAGCGTTGCTGCACAGGAAGAAAGGGAGACCCAGTACTTC
V: TRBV27; J: TRBJ2-5; size: NA; D: NA; CDR3: CASSLKSGALSLETQYF; DNA: TGTGCCAGCAGTTTAAAATCAGGGGCCCTCTCCCTTGAGACCCAGTACTTC
V: TRBV5-4; J: TRBJ2-2; size: NA; D: TRBD1; CDR3: CASSYGTGDTGELFF; DNA: TGTGCCAGCAGCTACGGGACAGGGGACACCGGGGAGCTGTTTTTT
V: TRBV29-1; J: TRBJ1-1; size: NA; D: NA; CDR3: CSVTPGLFTEAFF; DNA: TGCAGCGTTACCCCGGGACTATTCACTGAAGCTTTCTTT
V: TRBV15; J: TRBJ1-4; size: NA; D: NA; CDR3: CATSSGVQGITEKLFF; DNA: TGTGCCACCAGCTCTGGGGTGCAGGGAATTACTGAAAAACTGTTTTTT
V: TRBV2; J: TRBJ1-1; size: NA; D: NA; CDR3: CASQTGTMNTEAFF; DNA: TGTGCCAGCCAGACGGGTACCATGAACACTGAAGCTTTCTTT
V: TRBV4-1; J: TRBJ2-1; size: NA; D: NA; CDR3: CASSQVEEWGEQFF; DNA: TGCGCCAGCAGCCAAGTTGAGGAATGGGGCGAGCAGTTCTTC
V: TRBV19; J: TRBJ2-7; size: NA; D: NA; CDR3: CASSTLYEQYF; DNA: TGTGCCAGTAGTACCCTCTACGAGCAGTACTTC
V: TRBV28; J: TRBJ1-5; size: NA; D: TRBD1; CDR3: CASSLWSGTGGQPQHF; DNA: TGTGCCAGCAGTTTATGGTCCGGGACAGGGGGACAGCCCCAGCATTTT
V: TRBV27; J: TRBJ1-2; size: NA; D: TRBD1; CDR3: CASSPWTGIGYTF; DNA: TGTGCCAGCAGTCCCTGGACAGGGATAGGCTACACCTTC
V: TRBV5-1; J: TRBJ2-3; size: NA; D: TRBD1; CDR3: CASSPGQGQDTQYF; DNA: TGCGCCAGCAGCCCCGGACAGGGGCAAGATACGCAGTATTTT
V: TRBV28; J: TRBJ1-5; size: NA; D: TRBD1; CDR3: CASSSLWTGTNQPQHF; DNA: TGTGCCAGCAGTTCCCTCTGGACAGGTACCAATCAGCCCCAGCATTTT
V: TRBV6-5; J: TRBJ2-1; size: NA; D: NA; CDR3: CASRGHSYNEQFF; DNA: TGTGCCAGCAGAGGACACAGTTACAATGAGCAGTTCTTC
V: TRBV4-2; J: TRBJ2-3; size: NA; D: NA; CDR3: CASSQVRRGTDTQYF; DNA: TGTGCCAGCAGCCAAGTAAGGCGGGGCACAGATACGCAGTATTTT
V: TRBV2; J: TRBJ2-5; size: NA; D: NA; CDR3: CASSEEVGLEGQETQYF; DNA: TGTGCCAGCAGTGAGGAAGTAGGATTGGAGGGCCAAGAGACCCAGTACTTC
V: TRBV7-3; J: TRBJ2-3; size: once; D: NA; CDR3: CASSLTGALDTQYF; DNA: TGTGCCAGCAGCTTAACGGGGGCCTTAGATACGCAGTATTTT
V: TRBV7-9; J: TRBJ2-7; size: NA; D: TRBD2; CDR3: CASSPGLAEFYEQYF; DNA: TGTGCCAGCAGCCCGGGACTAGCGGAGTTCTACGAGCAGTACTTC